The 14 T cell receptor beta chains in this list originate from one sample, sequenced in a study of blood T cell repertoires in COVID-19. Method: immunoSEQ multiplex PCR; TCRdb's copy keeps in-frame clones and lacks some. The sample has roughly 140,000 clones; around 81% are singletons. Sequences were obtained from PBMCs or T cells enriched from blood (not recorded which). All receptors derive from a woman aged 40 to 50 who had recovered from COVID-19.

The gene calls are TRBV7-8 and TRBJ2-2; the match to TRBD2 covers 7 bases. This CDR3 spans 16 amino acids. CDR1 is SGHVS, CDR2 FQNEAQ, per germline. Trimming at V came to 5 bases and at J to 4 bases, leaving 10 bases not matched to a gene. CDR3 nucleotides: TGTGCCAGCAGCCCGCAGGGAGGGAGGTCCACCGGGGAGCTGTTTTTT. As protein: CASSPQGGRSTGELFF.

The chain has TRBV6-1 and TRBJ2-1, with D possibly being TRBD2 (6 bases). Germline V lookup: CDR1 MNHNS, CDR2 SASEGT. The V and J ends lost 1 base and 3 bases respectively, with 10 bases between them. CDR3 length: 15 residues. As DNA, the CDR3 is TGTGCCAGCAGTGAAGAGGCGGACTACTACAATGAGCAGTTCTTC. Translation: CASSEEADYYNEQFF.

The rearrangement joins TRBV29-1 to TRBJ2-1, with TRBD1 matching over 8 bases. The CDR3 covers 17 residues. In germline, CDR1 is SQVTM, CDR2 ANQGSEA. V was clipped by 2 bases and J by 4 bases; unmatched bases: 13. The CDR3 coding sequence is TGCAGCGTTGAAATAGAGGAGACAGGGGTCCTGTACAATGAGCAGTTCTTC. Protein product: CSVEIEETGVLYNEQFF.

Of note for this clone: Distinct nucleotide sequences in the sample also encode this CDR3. The CDR3 bases are TGTGCCAGCAGCTTGGGCGGCGGCCGCGTCAATCAGCCCCAGCATTTT. The encoded protein is CASSLGGGRVNQPQHF. The chain joins TRBV5-6 to TRBJ1-5, with unresolved D. This CDR3 has 16 residues. The V end lost 0 bases, the J end lost 3 bases, and 13 bases lay between the germline ends. CDR1 SGHDT and CDR2 YYEEEE come from the germline V gene. Drawing the rest from reference TRBV5-6 and TRBJ1-5, the complete variable domain is DAGVTQSPTHLIKTRGQQVTLRCSPKSGHDTVSWYQQALGQGPQFIFQYYEEEERQRGNFPDRFSGHQFPNYSSELNVNALLLGDSALYLCASSLGGGRVNQPQHFGDGTRLSIL.

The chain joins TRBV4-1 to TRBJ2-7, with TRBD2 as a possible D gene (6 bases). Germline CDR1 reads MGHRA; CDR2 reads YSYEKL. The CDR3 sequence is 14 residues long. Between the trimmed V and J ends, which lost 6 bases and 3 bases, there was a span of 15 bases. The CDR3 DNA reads TGCGCCAGCAGTTTTGCCTCGGGGGTCTACGAGCAGTACTTC. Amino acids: CASSFASGVYEQYF.

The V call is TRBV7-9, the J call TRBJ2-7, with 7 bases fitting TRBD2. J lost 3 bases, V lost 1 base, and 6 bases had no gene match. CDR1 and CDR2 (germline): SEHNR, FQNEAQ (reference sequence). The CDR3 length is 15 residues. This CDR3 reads CASSLGFSGDYEQYF. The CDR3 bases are TGTGCCAGCAGCTTAGGGTTCAGCGGGGACTACGAGCAGTACTTC.

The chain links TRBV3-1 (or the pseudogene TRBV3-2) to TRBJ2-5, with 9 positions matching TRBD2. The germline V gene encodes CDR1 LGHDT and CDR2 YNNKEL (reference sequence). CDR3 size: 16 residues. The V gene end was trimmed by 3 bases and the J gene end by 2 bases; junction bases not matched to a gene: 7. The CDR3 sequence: CASSQATSGVQETQYF. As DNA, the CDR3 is TGTGCCAGCAGCCAGGCGACTAGCGGAGTACAAGAGACCCAGTACTTC.

This chain's CDR3 is CASSVVSGGEQFF. For the CDR3, the DNA is TGTGCCAGCAGCGTAGTTTCGGGAGGTGAGCAGTTCTTC. The chain carries TRBV9 and TRBJ2-1; 7 bases are a match to TRBD2. Germline loops: CDR1 SGDLS, CDR2 YYNGEE. This CDR3 has 13 amino acids. Losses at the gene ends were 0 bases for V and 9 bases for J; bases not matched to a gene: 3.

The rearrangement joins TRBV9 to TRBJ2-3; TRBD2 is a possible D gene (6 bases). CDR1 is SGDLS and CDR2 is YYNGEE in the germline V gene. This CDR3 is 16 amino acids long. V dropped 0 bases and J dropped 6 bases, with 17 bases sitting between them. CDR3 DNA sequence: TGTGCCAGCAGCGTAGGGCAGGAGGGCGCCGGGGATACGCAGTATTTT. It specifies CASSVGQEGAGDTQYF.

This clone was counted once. The CDR3 nucleotides read TGCGCCAGCAGCCAAGTCGGGACAGGGATTAATGGCTACACCTTC. Its protein product is CASSQVGTGINGYTF. V gene TRBV4-1 combines with J gene TRBJ1-2; 9 nucleotides agree with TRBD1. Germline assignment: CDR1 MGHRA and CDR2 YSYEKL. J lost 6 bases, V lost 1 base, and 6 bases had no gene match. CDR3 size: 15 residues.

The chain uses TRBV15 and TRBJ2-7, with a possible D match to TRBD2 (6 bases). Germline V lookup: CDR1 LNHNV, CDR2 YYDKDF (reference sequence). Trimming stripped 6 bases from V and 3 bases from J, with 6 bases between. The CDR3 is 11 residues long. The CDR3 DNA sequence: TGTGCCACCAGGGGAGGCTACGAGCAGTACTTC. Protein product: CATRGGYEQYF. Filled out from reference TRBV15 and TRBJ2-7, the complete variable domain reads DAMVIQNPRYQVTQFGKPVTLSCSQTLNHNVMYWYQQKSSQAPKLLFHYYDKDFNNEADTPDNFQSRRPNTSFCFLDIRSPGLGDTAMYLCATRGGYEQYFGPGTRLTVT.

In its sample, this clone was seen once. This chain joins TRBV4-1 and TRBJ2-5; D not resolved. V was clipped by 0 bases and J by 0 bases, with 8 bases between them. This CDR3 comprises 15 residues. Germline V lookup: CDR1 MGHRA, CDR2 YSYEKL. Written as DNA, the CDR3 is TGCGCCAGCAGCCAAGATCAGGCCAACCAAGAGACCCAGTACTTC. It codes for CASSQDQANQETQYF.

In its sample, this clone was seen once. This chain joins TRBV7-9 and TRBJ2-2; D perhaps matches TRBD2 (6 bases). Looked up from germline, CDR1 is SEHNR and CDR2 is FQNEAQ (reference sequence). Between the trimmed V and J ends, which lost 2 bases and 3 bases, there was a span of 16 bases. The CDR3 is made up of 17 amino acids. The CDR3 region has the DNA TGTGCCAGCAGCTTAAGTGTCGGGAGAGGGTACACCGGGGAGCTGTTTTTT. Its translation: CASSLSVGRGYTGELFF. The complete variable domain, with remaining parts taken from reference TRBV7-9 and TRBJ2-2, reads DTGVSQNPRHKITKRGQNVTFRCDPISEHNRLYWYRQTLGQGPEFLTYFQNEAQLEKSRLLSDRFSAERPKGSFSTLEIQRTEQGDSAMYLCASSLSVGRGYTGELFFGEGSRLTVL.

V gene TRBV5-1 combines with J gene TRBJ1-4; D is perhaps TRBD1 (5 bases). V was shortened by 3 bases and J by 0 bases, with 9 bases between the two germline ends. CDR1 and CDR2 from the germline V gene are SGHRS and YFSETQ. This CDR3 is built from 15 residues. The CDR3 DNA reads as TGCGCCAGCAGCTCGGGGACTTCAACTAATGAAAAACTGTTTTTT. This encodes CASSSGTSTNEKLFF.